A selection of T cell receptor beta chains follows, all from one sample in a study of blood T cell repertoires in COVID-19. Data came from immunoSEQ multiplex PCR; TCRdb stores just in-frame clones and leaves some out. The table shows roughly 230,000 clones, with about 86% occurring only once. Sequencing was done on a sample of peripheral blood. These receptors all stem from a man in his fifties with active or convalescent COVID-19. Each CDR3 is given with its conserved first and last residue. A D gene is named only where the DNA matches it firmly. Clone size appears in some rows only: once, few, many, or a class for an expanded clone.

CDR3aa	CDR3nt	v_gene	abundance	d_gene	j_gene
CASSMILAGVSGETQYF	TGTGCCAGTAGTATGATACTAGCGGGGGTTTCAGGAGAGACCCAGTACTTC	TRBV19	.	TRBD2	TRBJ2-5
CASSAYLGTQYF	TGTGCCAGCAGCGCCTACCTAGGGACCCAGTACTTC	TRBV9	.	.	TRBJ2-5
CASSQGPPLAGGPQFF	TGTGCCAGCAGCCAAGGGCCTCCCTTAGCGGGGGGGCCCCAGTTCTTC	TRBV3-1/TRBV3-2	.	TRBD2	TRBJ2-1
CASSPRQGAGTEAFF	TGTGCCAGCAGCCCAAGACAGGGGGCGGGCACTGAAGCTTTCTTT	TRBV5-4	.	TRBD1	TRBJ1-1
CASSLLRAQNTEAFF	TGTGCCAGCAGCTTACTCCGCGCCCAAAACACTGAAGCTTTCTTT	TRBV7-6	.	.	TRBJ1-1
CASTHGDSESYEQYF	TGTGCCAGCACCCACGGGGACAGCGAATCCTACGAGCAGTACTTC	TRBV28	.	TRBD1	TRBJ2-7
CASSLRLAGAGTDTQYF	TGTGCCAGCAGCTTACGACTAGCGGGGGCCGGCACAGATACGCAGTATTTT	TRBV13	.	TRBD2	TRBJ2-3
CASTQAGGIGGYTF	TGTGCCAGCACCCAAGCAGGGGGTATAGGTGGCTACACCTTC	TRBV27	.	TRBD1	TRBJ1-2
CASQRWDSSNTGELFF	TGTGCCAGCCAACGTTGGGACTCCTCGAACACCGGGGAGCTGTTTTTT	TRBV13	once	.	TRBJ2-2
CASNSGQGENTEAFF	TGTGCCAGCAACTCGGGACAGGGGGAAAACACTGAAGCTTTCTTT	TRBV6-5	.	TRBD1	TRBJ1-1
CASSYSGGYNSPLHF	TGTGCCAGCAGTTACTCAGGGGGCTATAATTCACCCCTCCACTTT	TRBV6-6	.	.	TRBJ1-6
CASSLFPGVGYEQYF	TGTGCCAGCAGCTTATTTCCAGGGGTAGGTTACGAGCAGTACTTC	TRBV7-2	once	.	TRBJ2-7
CASSSLAGVFGEQFF	TGTGCCAGCAGCTCCCTAGCGGGGGTCTTTGGTGAGCAGTTCTTC	TRBV5-6	.	TRBD2	TRBJ2-1
CAIRTGELFF	TGTGCCATCCGGACCGGGGAGCTGTTTTTT	TRBV6-6	.	.	TRBJ2-2
CATSRWRDRGGYTF	TGTGCCACCAGCAGATGGCGGGACAGGGGTGGCTACACCTTC	TRBV15	.	TRBD1	TRBJ1-2
CASSLGASAGYGYTF	TGTGCCAGCAGCTTGGGGGCCTCGGCGGGCTATGGCTACACCTTC	TRBV5-5	.	.	TRBJ1-2
CAISESLSDRVRNTEAFF	TGTGCCATCAGTGAGTCGCTCTCGGACAGGGTAAGGAACACTGAAGCTTTCTTT	TRBV10-3	.	TRBD1	TRBJ1-1
CASSLGTSGAGTGELFF	TGTGCCAGCAGCTTGGGGACTAGCGGGGCGGGCACCGGGGAGCTGTTTTTT	TRBV5-4	.	TRBD2	TRBJ2-2
CAWSWTGGEKLFF	TGTGCCTGGAGTTGGACAGGGGGGGAAAAACTGTTTTTT	TRBV30	.	TRBD1	TRBJ1-4
CAISGGQGSFGNTIYF	TGTGCCATCAGTGGAGGACAGGGCTCTTTTGGAAACACCATATATTTT	TRBV10-3	once	TRBD1	TRBJ1-3
CASRGGVSTDTQYF	TGTGCCAGCAGGGGCGGGGTAAGCACAGATACGCAGTATTTT	TRBV25-1	once	.	TRBJ2-3
CASSPRGVRYGYTF	TGTGCCAGTAGTCCTCGGGGGGTCCGCTATGGCTACACCTTC	TRBV19	.	.	TRBJ1-2
CASSPPSGEQYF	TGTGCCAGCAGCCCACCCTCCGGGGAGCAGTACTTC	TRBV7-3	.	.	TRBJ2-7
CASSPTGLAGLVQETQYF	TGCGCCAGCAGCCCCACCGGACTAGCGGGGCTAGTCCAAGAGACCCAGTACTTC	TRBV5-1	once	TRBD2	TRBJ2-5
CASSVGETGNEKLFF	TGTGCCAGCAGCGTAGGGGAGACGGGAAATGAAAAACTGTTTTTT	TRBV9	.	.	TRBJ1-4
CSVDREVGTEAFF	TGCAGCGTTGATCGGGAGGTGGGCACTGAAGCTTTCTTT	TRBV29-1	.	.	TRBJ1-1
CASSERSANQPQHF	TGTGCCAGCAGTGAGAGGTCAGCTAATCAGCCCCAGCATTTT	TRBV2	.	.	TRBJ1-5
CASSPSASGRQTQYF	TGTGCCAGCAGCCCGTCGGCTAGCGGCCGCCAGACCCAGTACTTC	TRBV7-3	.	TRBD2	TRBJ2-5
CATSRTGGGNTIYF	TGTGCCACCAGCAGGACAGGGGGTGGAAACACCATATATTTT	TRBV15	.	TRBD1	TRBJ1-3
CASSSRGSYEQYF	TGTGCCAGCAGCTCTCGGGGCTCCTACGAGCAGTACTTC	TRBV5-4	.	.	TRBJ2-7
CASSEAGQGTYTIYF	TGTGCCAGCAGTGAAGCCGGACAGGGTACCTACACCATATATTTT	TRBV6-1	.	TRBD1	TRBJ1-3
CASSHSGSSYQPQHF	TGCGCCAGCAGCCATTCTGGGAGCTCTTATCAGCCCCAGCATTTT	TRBV4-1	.	.	TRBJ1-5
CAWSRKTGNTGELFF	TGTGCCTGGAGTCGAAAGACAGGGAACACCGGGGAGCTGTTTTTT	TRBV30	.	.	TRBJ2-2
CASSRLADMNTEAFF	TGCGCCAGCAGCCGGCTTGCAGACATGAACACTGAAGCTTTCTTT	TRBV5-1	.	.	TRBJ1-1
CATGLAGISTDTQYF	TGTGCCACCGGACTAGCGGGGATCAGCACAGATACGCAGTATTTT	TRBV5-8	.	TRBD2	TRBJ2-3
CASSLATGSSYNEQFF	TGTGCCAGCAGTTTAGCGACAGGGAGCTCCTACAATGAGCAGTTCTTC	TRBV2	few	TRBD1	TRBJ2-1
CASSLAAGDMYEQFF	TGTGCCAGCAGCTTAGCGGCAGGGGATATGTATGAGCAGTTCTTC	TRBV7-2	.	.	TRBJ2-1
CASSLDGGNEQYF	TGCGCCAGCAGCTTGGATGGCGGGAACGAGCAGTACTTC	TRBV5-1	.	.	TRBJ2-7
CASSPEGVQPQHF	TGCGCCAGCAGCCCCGAAGGGGTCCAGCCCCAGCATTTT	TRBV5-1	.	.	TRBJ1-5
CASNRAGRDEQYF	TGTGCCAGCAACCGGGCAGGGAGGGACGAGCAGTACTTC	TRBV5-4	.	TRBD2	TRBJ2-7
CASSFNRNTEAFF	TGTGCCAGCAGCTTCAACAGGAACACTGAAGCTTTCTTT	TRBV5-5	.	.	TRBJ1-1
CASSPKLAGGLSYEQYF	TGTGCCAGCAGCCCTAAACTAGCGGGGGGCCTTTCCTACGAGCAGTACTTC	TRBV11-2	few	TRBD2	TRBJ2-7
CASSIGQAYQETQYF	TGTGCCAGTAGTATAGGACAGGCGTACCAAGAGACCCAGTACTTC	TRBV19	.	.	TRBJ2-5
CASSYSGHYGYTF	TGTGCCAGCAGTTACTCTGGCCATTACGGCTACACCTTC	TRBV6-5	few	.	TRBJ1-2
CASRPYGTGSSGGPGNEQFF	TGTGCCAGTCGCCCTTACGGGACTGGGTCTAGCGGGGGGCCGGGGAATGAGCAGTTCTTC	TRBV19	.	TRBD2	TRBJ2-1
CASSLRDSDTQYF	TGCGCCAGCAGCTTGCGCGACTCAGATACGCAGTATTTT	TRBV5-1	.	.	TRBJ2-3
CASSLAQDTQYF	TGTGCCAGCAGCTTAGCACAAGATACGCAGTATTTT	TRBV7-9	once	.	TRBJ2-3
CASSQERGRGEAFF	TGCGCCAGCAGCCAAGAAAGGGGGCGAGGTGAAGCTTTCTTT	TRBV4-1	.	TRBD1	TRBJ1-1
CASSFMDRETDTQYF	TGCGCCAGCAGCTTTATGGACAGGGAAACAGATACGCAGTATTTT	TRBV5-1	.	TRBD1	TRBJ2-3
CASSSERSGKDTQYF	TGTGCCAGCAGCTCCGAGCGTTCAGGGAAAGATACGCAGTATTTT	TRBV11-3	.	.	TRBJ2-3
CASSFGTSGLQETQYF	TGTGCCAGCAGTTTTGGGACTAGCGGGCTTCAAGAGACCCAGTACTTC	TRBV28	.	TRBD2	TRBJ2-5
CAREREDSPLHF	TGTGCCAGAGAGAGGGAGGACTCACCCCTCCACTTT	TRBV21-1	few	.	TRBJ1-6
CASSPGGETQYF	TGTGCCAGCAGTCCCGGGGGAGAGACCCAGTACTTC	TRBV2	few	.	TRBJ2-5
CAWSVTGYGYTF	TGTGCCTGGAGTGTAACGGGCTATGGCTACACCTTC	TRBV30	once	.	TRBJ1-2
CAISESNRAYEQYF	TGTGCCATCAGTGAGTCGAACAGGGCCTACGAGCAGTACTTC	TRBV10-3	.	.	TRBJ2-7